These 15 T cell receptor beta chains share one sample of origin, sequenced in a study of OX40 agonist ivuxolimab in advanced cancers. Clones were sequenced by immunoSEQ multiplex PCR, and TCRdb holds only the in-frame ones, with some missing. The sample holds approximately 70,000 clones, about 90% seen once. The specimen was CD4+ or CD8+ T cells sorted from blood, collected in a trial of the OX40 agonist ivuxolimab. The receptors come from an adult with an advanced solid tumor such as melanoma, head and neck, liver or kidney cancer.

This chain links TRBV30 with TRBJ2-5; 12 bases line up with TRBD2. Unmatched junction bases numbered 5, after V lost 2 bases and J lost 1 base. Germline CDR1 is GTSNPN and CDR2 is SVGIG (reference sequence). The CDR3 loop spans 16 amino acids. The CDR3 spells CAWSTGTSGPQETQYF. CDR3 in DNA: TGTGCCTGGAGTACCGGGACTAGCGGGCCCCAAGAGACCCAGTACTTC.

This chain joins TRBV29-1 and TRBJ2-1; D is unresolved. V was clipped by 3 bases and J by 8 bases, with 11 bases between them. Germline V gene sequence: CDR1 SQVTM, CDR2 ANQGSEA. This CDR3 is 12 amino acids long. In DNA, the CDR3 is TGCAGCGTTGAGGTCGGTACAGATGAGCAGTTCTTC. Its protein product is CSVEVGTDEQFF.

The chain is built from TRBV6-4 and TRBJ1-1; D unresolved. V was shortened by 3 bases and J by 5 bases, with 1 base between the two germline ends. Germline loops: CDR1 MRHNA, CDR2 SNTAGT. The length of the CDR3 is 10 residues. CDR3 DNA: TGTGCCAGCAGTGAAACTGAAGCTTTCTTT. It specifies CASSETEAFF.

CDR3 nucleotide sequence: TGTGCCAGCAGCAAAGACCCAGGGGGCGGGCAGCCCCAGCATTTT. Translation gives CASSKDPGGGQPQHF. The chain links TRBV21-1 to TRBJ1-5; the table's D call of TRBD1 was not tested on the DNA. TRBV21-1 is noted as a pseudogene. CDR3 length: 15 amino acids.

The chain couples TRBV6-1 to TRBJ1-4; D is possibly TRBD1 (6 bases). The CDR3 is made up of 15 amino acids. Germline CDR1 is MNHNS and CDR2 is SASEGT. Trimming stripped 5 bases from V and 6 bases from J, with 16 bases between. The CDR3 protein is CASSQQGILHEKLFF. CDR3 in DNA: TGTGCCAGCAGTCAACAGGGAATTTTACATGAAAAACTGTTTTTT.

V is TRBV28 and J is TRBJ2-2; 8 positions match TRBD2. Unmatched junction bases numbered 6, after V lost 7 bases and J lost 2 bases. The length of the CDR3 is 15 residues. Germline-derived CDR1 and CDR2 are MDHEN and SYDVKM. The CDR3 bases are TGTGCCAGCATAGACGGGGGGGTAAACACCGGGGAGCTGTTTTTT. The encoded protein is CASIDGGVNTGELFF.

V usage is TRBV13 and J usage is TRBJ1-2, with D perhaps matching TRBD1 (5 bases). This CDR3 has 16 residues. CDR1 PRHDT and CDR2 FYEKMQ come from the germline V gene (reference sequence). Trimming removed 5 bases from V and 3 bases from J, with 19 bases in between. CDR3 coding DNA: TGTGCCAGCAGCGCCCGGCGCACGGGACCTTACTATGGCTACACCTTC. It yields the protein CASSARRTGPYYGYTF.

V and J are TRBV25-1 and TRBJ1-3; tentatively, D is TRBD1 (6 bases). Germline CDR1 reads MGHDK; CDR2 reads SYGVNS. V was pared by 8 bases and J by 0 bases, with 14 bases between. This CDR3 contains 15 residues. In DNA form, the CDR3 reads TGTGCCAGCCAAACCCTAGGGGGCTCTGGAAACACCATATATTTT. Translation: CASQTLGGSGNTIYF.

The rearrangement links TRBV18 to TRBJ2-1; D is unclear. The CDR3 loop spans 13 amino acids. Germline CDR1 is KGHSH and CDR2 is LQKENI. V gave up 4 bases and J gave up 4 bases, with 8 bases separating them. In DNA form, the CDR3 reads TGTGCCAGCTCACGACTCGAATACAATGAGCAGTTCTTC. Translating it yields CASSRLEYNEQFF.

The sample holds a few counts of this clone. V gene TRBV9 combines with J gene TRBJ2-4, with D perhaps matching TRBD1 (5 bases). Per the germline V gene, CDR1 is SGDLS and CDR2 is YYNGEE. The CDR3 is 17 residues long. V gave up 0 bases and J gave up 0 bases, with 13 bases separating them. CDR3 DNA sequence: TGTGCCAGCAGCGTAGGTGGGTGGGGCCTAGCCAAAAACATTCAGTACTTC. Translating it yields CASSVGGWGLAKNIQYF.

This chain links TRBV14 with TRBJ1-2, with D uncertain. Germline V gene lookup returns CDR1 SGHDN and CDR2 FVKESK. The CDR3 length is 13 residues. The V gene lost 0 bases and the J gene lost 4 bases, with 6 bases spanning the gap. CDR3 protein: CASSQDRGYGYTF. The CDR3 nucleotides read TGTGCCAGCAGCCAAGATCGGGGCTATGGCTACACCTTC.

The V and J genes are TRBV11-2 and TRBJ2-3; possible D gene TRBD2, 7 bases. Germline lookup yields CDR1 SGHAT and CDR2 FQNNGV. V gave up 3 bases and J gave up 2 bases, with 12 bases separating them. The CDR3 extends over 15 amino acids. The CDR3 DNA reads TGTGCCAGCAGCTTGGGGGGGGGCCTCACAGATACGCAGTATTTT. It is translated as CASSLGGGLTDTQYF. The complete variable domain, with remaining parts taken from reference TRBV11-2 and TRBJ2-3, reads EAGVAQSPRYKIIEKRQSVAFWCNPISGHATLYWYQQILGQGPKLLIQFQNNGVVDDSQLPKDRFSAERLKGVDSTLKIQPAKLEDSAVYLCASSLGGGLTDTQYFGPGTRLTVL.

The chain recombines TRBV19 with TRBJ1-1, with D perhaps matching TRBD1 (6 bases). The germline V gene has CDR1 LNHDA and CDR2 SQIVND (reference sequence). This CDR3 region has 13 residues. V dropped 6 bases and J dropped 6 bases, with 14 bases sitting between them. The CDR3 DNA is TGTGCCAGTAGCAAAACAGGGAGGGCTGAAGCTTTCTTT. Translating gives CASSKTGRAEAFF.

Written as DNA, the CDR3 is TGTGCCAGCAGTTTCCATGGCATCGGCAATCAGCCCCAGCATTTT. Translated: CASSFHGIGNQPQHF. This chain connects TRBV27 to TRBJ1-5; D is unresolved. This CDR3 spans 15 amino acids. V was clipped by 3 bases and J by 2 bases, with 11 bases between them. Germline V gene lookup returns CDR1 MNHEY and CDR2 SMNVEV (reference sequence).

The chain employs TRBV9 and TRBJ1-1; maybe TRBD1 (5 bases). Germline loops: CDR1 SGDLS, CDR2 YYNGEE. The CDR3 covers 15 residues. V lost 3 bases to trimming and J lost 2 bases, with 14 bases between them. The chain's CDR3 is CASSAALGGNTEAFF. As DNA, the CDR3 is TGTGCCAGCAGCGCCGCCCTCGGGGGAAACACTGAAGCTTTCTTT.